The entry below describes one TCR beta chain. Antigen unknown. Relapse after autologous stem cell transplantation occurred in every patient, and brentuximab vedotin exposure varied. Germline V lookup: CDR1 SGHTA, CDR2 FQGNSA. V was pared by 4 bases and J by 5 bases, with 14 bases of the junction left unmatched. CDR3 size: 17 residues. This sample is drawn from a study of PD-1 blockade in classical Hodgkin lymphoma. Study-wide points: CD4+ TCR diversity climbed significantly by C4D1, unlike CD8+ TCR diversity. Repertoire differences have undefined causes, possibly disease activity or prior therapy.

Profiled with immunoSEQ multiplex PCR; TCRdb holds only in-frame clones, not every one. Of about 22,000 clones listed, around three quarters are singletons. The source of this sequence is a human donor with classical Hodgkin lymphoma. The V and J genes are TRBV7-2 and TRBJ2-5, with 9 bases aligning to TRBD1. The source was peripheral blood mononuclear cells (PBMCs), collected before the second cycle of nivolumab. CDR3: CASSSGTGTPLRETQYF. Here the CDR3 DNA reads TGTGCCAGCAGCTCCGGGACAGGGACACCACTCAGGGAGACCCAGTACTTC.